Following are 12 T cell receptor beta chains from one sample sequenced in a study of blood T cell repertoires in COVID-19. Here immunoSEQ multiplex PCR was the method, and the copy in TCRdb shows in-frame clones only, minus some. The sample has roughly 250,000 clones, over 75% seen once; the top ten hold around 1.8%. The sample was PBMCs or T cells enriched from blood (not recorded which). The receptors stem from a woman between 45 and 60 years old who had recovered from COVID-19.

The genes are TRBV6-5 and TRBJ2-7; the match to TRBD2 covers 7 bases. The CDR3 contains 15 residues. The V gene's germline CDR1 is MNHEY and CDR2 SVGAGI. The V segment lost 0 bases and the J segment 4 bases; nucleotides outside the gene matches: 6. CDR3: CASSYSSGPGYEQYF. CDR3 nucleotides: TGTGCCAGCAGTTACTCTAGCGGGCCAGGGTACGAGCAGTACTTC.

Comments on this clone: Within the sample, other DNA sequences also encode this same CDR3. The gene calls are TRBV28 and TRBJ1-2; 7 nucleotides line up with TRBD1. This CDR3 contains 12 residues. J lost 4 bases, V lost 6 bases, and 2 bases had no gene match. The germline gives CDR1 MDHEN, CDR2 SYDVKM. CDR3 sequence: CASRPGGYGYTF. For the CDR3, the DNA is TGTGCCAGCAGGCCAGGGGGCTATGGCTACACCTTC.

This clone was observed a handful of times. The chain employs TRBV6-1 and TRBJ2-6; 7 bases fit TRBD1. Unmatched junction bases numbered 6, after V lost 1 base and J lost 0 bases. The CDR3 is made up of 18 amino acids. CDR1 and CDR2 from the germline V gene are MNHNS and SASEGT. The CDR3 region has the DNA TGTGCCAGCAGTGAAGGACAGGGTCGCCTCTCTGGGGCCAACGTCCTGACTTTC. Translation gives CASSEGQGRLSGANVLTF.

CDR3 loop: CASSLGLPLFSGNTIYF. CDR3 sequence (DNA): TGTGCCAGCAGCTTAGGGCTCCCCTTGTTCTCTGGAAACACCATATATTTT. The J gene is TRBJ1-3, the V gene TRBV7-9; D remains unclear. V was clipped by 1 base and J by 0 bases, with 13 bases between them. Germline assignment: CDR1 SEHNR and CDR2 FQNEAQ (reference sequence). The CDR3 is made up of 17 amino acids.

The chain employs TRBV30 and TRBJ2-7; 8 positions match TRBD2. This CDR3 region has 15 residues. The V and J ends lost 2 bases and 6 bases, in that order; junction bases with no gene match: 12. The germline CDR1 and CDR2 sequences are GTSNPN and SVGIG (reference sequence). This CDR3 is CAWSYGGGLTGEQYF. CDR3 nucleotide sequence: TGTGCCTGGAGTTACGGCGGGGGGTTGACGGGCGAGCAGTACTTC.

This sequence joins TRBV7-9 and TRBJ1-4; D is perhaps TRBD1 (6 bases). Germline V gene data show CDR1 as SEHNR and CDR2 as FQNEAQ (reference sequence). The CDR3 runs 14 residues. Trimming stripped 2 bases from V and 8 bases from J, with 12 bases between. The CDR3 nucleotides are TGTGCCAGCAGCTTACTCAGGGGCCTCGAAAAACTGTTTTTT. It specifies CASSLLRGLEKLFF.

The chain combines TRBV7-9 with TRBJ2-5, with 8 bases fitting TRBD1. With V trimmed by 0 bases and J by 1 base, 4 bases remained unmatched. Germline V gene lookup returns CDR1 SEHNR and CDR2 FQNEAQ (reference sequence). The CDR3 contains 16 residues. The CDR3 DNA reads TGTGCCAGCAGCTTAGCGGGACAGGTCCCCCAAGAGACCCAGTACTTC. This sequence encodes CASSLAGQVPQETQYF.

This chain uses TRBV5-1 with TRBJ1-1; no firm D call. V dropped 0 bases and J dropped 5 bases, with 8 bases sitting between them. Per the germline V gene, CDR1 is SGHRS and CDR2 is YFSETQ. This CDR3 spans 13 amino acids. As DNA, the CDR3 is TGCGCCAGCAGCTTGGCCAGTACAACTGAAGCTTTCTTT. Protein: CASSLASTTEAFF.

The V and J genes are TRBV27 and TRBJ2-1; TRBD2 matches at 7 bases. The junction had 8 bases not matched to a gene; V was cut back by 5 bases and J by 10 bases. The V gene's germline CDR1 is MNHEY and CDR2 SMNVEV (reference sequence). The CDR3 totals 13 residues. The CDR3 DNA reads as TGTGCCAGCAGTGGCCCCGGAGCGGGAGAGCAGTTCTTC. Translation gives CASSGPGAGEQFF.

This clone has just one count. The V and J genes are TRBV18 and TRBJ2-2, with 7 positions matching TRBD1. Trimming removed 6 bases from V and 5 bases from J; junction bases left unmatched: 12. Germline values: CDR1 KGHSH, CDR2 LQKENI. The CDR3 loop spans 16 amino acids. The DNA of the CDR3 is TGTGCCAGCTCCGCCGTCCCGAGACAGGGAACCGGGGAGCTGTTTTTT. Its protein product is CASSAVPRQGTGELFF.

This chain connects TRBV7-3 to TRBJ2-1; D might be TRBD1 (6 bases). V lost 4 bases, J lost 5 bases, and 27 bases lay in between. The germline V gene encodes CDR1 SGHTA and CDR2 FQGTGA. The length of the CDR3 is 19 residues. CDR3 DNA: TGTGCCAGCAGCTCCACACTCATTACCGACAGGAATCCCCACAATGAGCAGTTCTTC. Translated: CASSSTLITDRNPHNEQFF.

This clone has just one count. Here the CDR3 DNA reads TGTGCCAGTAGACCCGCCGGGACTAGCGCAGAAGAGCAGTACTTC. Its translation: CASRPAGTSAEEQYF. This rearrangement joins TRBV19 to TRBJ2-7, with 10 bases lining up with TRBD2. There are 15 residues in the CDR3. Germline V gene sequence: CDR1 LNHDA, CDR2 SQIVND (reference sequence). V was clipped by 6 bases and J by 7 bases; unmatched bases: 12.